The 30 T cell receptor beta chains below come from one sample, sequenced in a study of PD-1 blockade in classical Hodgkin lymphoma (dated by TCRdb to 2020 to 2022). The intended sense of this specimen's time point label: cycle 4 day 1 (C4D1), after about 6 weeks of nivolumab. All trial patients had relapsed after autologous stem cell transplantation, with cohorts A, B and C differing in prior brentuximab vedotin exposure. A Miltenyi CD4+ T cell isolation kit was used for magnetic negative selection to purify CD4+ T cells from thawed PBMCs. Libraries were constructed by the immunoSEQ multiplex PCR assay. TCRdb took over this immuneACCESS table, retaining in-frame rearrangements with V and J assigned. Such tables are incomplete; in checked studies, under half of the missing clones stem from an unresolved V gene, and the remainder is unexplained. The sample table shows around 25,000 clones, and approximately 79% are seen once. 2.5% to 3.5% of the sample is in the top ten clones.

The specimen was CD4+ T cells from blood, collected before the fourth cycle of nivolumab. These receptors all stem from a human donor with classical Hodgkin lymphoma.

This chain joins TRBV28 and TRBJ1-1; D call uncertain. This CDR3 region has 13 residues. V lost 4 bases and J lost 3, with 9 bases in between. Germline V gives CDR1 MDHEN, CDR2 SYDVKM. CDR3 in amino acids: CASSSGGHTEAFF. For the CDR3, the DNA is TGTGCCAGCAGTTCAGGAGGGCACACTGAAGCTTTCTTT.

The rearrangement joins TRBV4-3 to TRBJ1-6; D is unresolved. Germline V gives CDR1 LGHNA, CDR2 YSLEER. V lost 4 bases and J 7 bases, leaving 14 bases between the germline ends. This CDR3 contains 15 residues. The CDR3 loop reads CASSRDVRVNSPLHF. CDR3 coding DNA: TGCGCCAGCAGCCGTGATGTACGTGTGAATTCACCCCTCCACTTT.

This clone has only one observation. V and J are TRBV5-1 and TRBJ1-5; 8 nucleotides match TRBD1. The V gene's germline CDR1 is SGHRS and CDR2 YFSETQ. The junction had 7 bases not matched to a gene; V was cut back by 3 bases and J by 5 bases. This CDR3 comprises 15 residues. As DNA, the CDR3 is TGCGCCAGCAGCTCTGGACAGGGCGGTGATCAGCCCCAGCATTTT. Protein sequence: CASSSGQGGDQPQHF.

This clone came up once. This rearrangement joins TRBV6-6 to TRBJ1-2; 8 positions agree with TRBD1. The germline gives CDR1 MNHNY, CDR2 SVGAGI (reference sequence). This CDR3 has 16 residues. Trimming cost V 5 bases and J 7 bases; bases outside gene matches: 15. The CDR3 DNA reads TGTGCCAGCAGTCATGGACAGGGAATTGTCCTTCGTGGCTACACCTTC. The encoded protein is CASSHGQGIVLRGYTF.

CDR3 bases: TGTGCCAGTAGTTTCCTAGACACACTGAACACTGAAGCTTTCTTT. This encodes CASSFLDTLNTEAFF. This chain connects TRBV19 to TRBJ1-1; D is uncertain. Germline V lookup: CDR1 LNHDA, CDR2 SQIVND (reference sequence). V lost 5 bases to trimming and J lost 0 bases, with 13 bases between them. The CDR3 runs to 15 residues. Using reference TRBV19 and TRBJ1-1 for the parts outside the CDR3, the full variable domain is DGGITQSPKYLFRKEGQNVTLSCEQNLNHDAMYWYRQDPGQGLRLIYYSQIVNDFQKGDIAEGYSVSREKKESFPLTVTSAQKNPTAFYLCASSFLDTLNTEAFFGQGTRLTVV.

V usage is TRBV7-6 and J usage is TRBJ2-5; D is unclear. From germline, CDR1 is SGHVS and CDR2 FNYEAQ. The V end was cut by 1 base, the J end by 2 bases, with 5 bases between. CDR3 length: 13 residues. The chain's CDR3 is CASSLGQQETQYF. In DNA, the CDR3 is TGTGCCAGCAGCTTAGGGCAGCAAGAGACCCAGTACTTC.

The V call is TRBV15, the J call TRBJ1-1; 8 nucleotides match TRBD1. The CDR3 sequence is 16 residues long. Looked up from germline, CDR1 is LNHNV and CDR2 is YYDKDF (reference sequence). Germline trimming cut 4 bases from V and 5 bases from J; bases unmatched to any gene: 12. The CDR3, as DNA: TGTGCCACCAGCAACTTATGGACAGGGCGTGAAACTGAAGCTTTCTTT. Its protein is CATSNLWTGRETEAFF. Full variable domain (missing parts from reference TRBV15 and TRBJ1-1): DAMVIQNPRYQVTQFGKPVTLSCSQTLNHNVMYWYQQKSSQAPKLLFHYYDKDFNNEADTPDNFQSRRPNTSFCFLDIRSPGLGDTAMYLCATSNLWTGRETEAFFGQGTRLTVV.

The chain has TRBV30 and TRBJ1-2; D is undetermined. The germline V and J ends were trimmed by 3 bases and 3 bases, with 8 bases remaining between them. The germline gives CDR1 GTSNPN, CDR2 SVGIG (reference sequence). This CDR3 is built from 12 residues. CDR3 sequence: CAWRWEDYGYTF. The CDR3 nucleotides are TGTGCCTGGAGGTGGGAAGACTATGGCTACACCTTC.

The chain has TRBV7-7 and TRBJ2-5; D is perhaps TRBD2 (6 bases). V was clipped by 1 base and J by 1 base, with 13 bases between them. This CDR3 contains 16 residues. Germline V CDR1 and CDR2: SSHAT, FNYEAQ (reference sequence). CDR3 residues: CASSLGLGGSQETQYF. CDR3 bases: TGTGCCAGCAGCTTAGGGCTTGGAGGGAGCCAAGAGACCCAGTACTTC.

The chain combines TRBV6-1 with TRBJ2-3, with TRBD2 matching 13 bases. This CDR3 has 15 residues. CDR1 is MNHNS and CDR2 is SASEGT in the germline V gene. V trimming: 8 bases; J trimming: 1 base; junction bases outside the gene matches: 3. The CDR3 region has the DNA TGTGCCAGCTCCGGGACTAGCGGGGGCACAGATACGCAGTATTTT. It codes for CASSGTSGGTDTQYF.

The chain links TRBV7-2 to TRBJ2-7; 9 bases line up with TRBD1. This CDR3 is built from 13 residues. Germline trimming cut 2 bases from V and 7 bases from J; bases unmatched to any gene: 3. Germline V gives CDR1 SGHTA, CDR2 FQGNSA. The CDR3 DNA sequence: TGTGCCAGCAGCTTAATGGGACAGGGAGAGCAGTACTTC. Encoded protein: CASSLMGQGEQYF.

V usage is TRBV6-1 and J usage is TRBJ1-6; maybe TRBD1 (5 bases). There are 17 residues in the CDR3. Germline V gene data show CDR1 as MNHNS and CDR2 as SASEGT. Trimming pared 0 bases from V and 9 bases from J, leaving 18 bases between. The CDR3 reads CASSEALKGSIGSPLHF. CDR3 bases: TGTGCCAGCAGTGAAGCGCTAAAGGGGAGTATAGGTTCACCCCTCCACTTT.

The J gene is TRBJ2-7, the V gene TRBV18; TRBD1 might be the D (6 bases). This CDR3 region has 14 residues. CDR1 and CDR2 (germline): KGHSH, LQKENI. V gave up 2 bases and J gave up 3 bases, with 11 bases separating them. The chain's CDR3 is CASSPAQGRYEQYF. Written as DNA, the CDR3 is TGTGCCAGCTCACCAGCCCAGGGGCGCTACGAGCAGTACTTC.

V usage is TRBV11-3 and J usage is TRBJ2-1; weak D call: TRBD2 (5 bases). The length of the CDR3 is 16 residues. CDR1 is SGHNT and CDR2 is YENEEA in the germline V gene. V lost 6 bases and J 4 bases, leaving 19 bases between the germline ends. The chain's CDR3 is CASRDRRSGAYNEQFF. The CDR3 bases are TGTGCCAGCAGGGACCGAAGGAGCGGAGCTTACAATGAGCAGTTCTTC.

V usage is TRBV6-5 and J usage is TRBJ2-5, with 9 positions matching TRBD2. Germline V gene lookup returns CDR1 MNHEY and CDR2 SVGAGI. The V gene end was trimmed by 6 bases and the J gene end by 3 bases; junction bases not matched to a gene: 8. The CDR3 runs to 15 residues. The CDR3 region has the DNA TGTGCCAGCAGCCCTTGGGCTAGCGGGGAAGAGACCCAGTACTTC. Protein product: CASSPWASGEETQYF.

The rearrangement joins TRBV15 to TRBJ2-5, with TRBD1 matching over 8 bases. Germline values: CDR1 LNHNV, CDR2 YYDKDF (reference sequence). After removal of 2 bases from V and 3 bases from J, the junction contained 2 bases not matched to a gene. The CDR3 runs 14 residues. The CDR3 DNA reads TGTGCCACCAGCAGAAACAGGGGGAAAGAGACCCAGTACTTC. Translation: CATSRNRGKETQYF.

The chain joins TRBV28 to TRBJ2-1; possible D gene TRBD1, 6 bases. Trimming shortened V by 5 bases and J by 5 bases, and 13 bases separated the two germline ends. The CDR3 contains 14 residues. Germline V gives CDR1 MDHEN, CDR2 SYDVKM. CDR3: CASSPPRTDNEQFF. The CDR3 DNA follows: TGTGCCAGCAGTCCCCCTCGGACAGACAATGAGCAGTTCTTC.

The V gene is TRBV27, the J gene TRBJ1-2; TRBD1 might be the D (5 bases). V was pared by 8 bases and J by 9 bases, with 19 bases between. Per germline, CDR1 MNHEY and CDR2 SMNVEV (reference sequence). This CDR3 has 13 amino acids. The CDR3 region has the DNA TGTGCCAGCCGAGCTCAAATCCAGGGAAGCTACACCTTC. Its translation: CASRAQIQGSYTF.

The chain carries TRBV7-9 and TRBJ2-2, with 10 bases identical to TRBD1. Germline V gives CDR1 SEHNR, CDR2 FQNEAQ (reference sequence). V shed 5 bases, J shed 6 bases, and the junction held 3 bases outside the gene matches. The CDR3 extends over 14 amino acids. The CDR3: CASSLDRGAGELFF. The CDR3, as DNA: TGTGCCAGCAGCCTGGACAGGGGGGCCGGGGAGCTGTTTTTT.

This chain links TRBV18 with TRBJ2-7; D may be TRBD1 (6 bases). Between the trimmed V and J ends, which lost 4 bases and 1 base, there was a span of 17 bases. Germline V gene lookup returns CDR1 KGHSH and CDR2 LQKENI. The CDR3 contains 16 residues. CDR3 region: CASSLEDSGFSYEQYF. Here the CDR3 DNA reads TGTGCCAGCTCACTAGAGGACAGCGGCTTTTCCTACGAGCAGTACTTC.

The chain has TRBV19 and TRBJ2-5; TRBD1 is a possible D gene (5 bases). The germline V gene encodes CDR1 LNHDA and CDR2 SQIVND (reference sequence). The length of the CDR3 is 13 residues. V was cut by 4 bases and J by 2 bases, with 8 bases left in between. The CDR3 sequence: CASSTDSQETQYF. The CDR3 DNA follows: TGTGCCAGTAGTACAGACAGTCAAGAGACCCAGTACTTC. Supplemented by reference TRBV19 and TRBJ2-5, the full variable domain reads DGGITQSPKYLFRKEGQNVTLSCEQNLNHDAMYWYRQDPGQGLRLIYYSQIVNDFQKGDIAEGYSVSREKKESFPLTVTSAQKNPTAFYLCASSTDSQETQYFGPGTRLLVL.

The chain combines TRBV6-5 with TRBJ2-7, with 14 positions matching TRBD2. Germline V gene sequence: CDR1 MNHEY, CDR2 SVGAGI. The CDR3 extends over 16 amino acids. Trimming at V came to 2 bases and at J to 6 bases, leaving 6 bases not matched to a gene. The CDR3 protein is CASSYRTSGGSGEQYF. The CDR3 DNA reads TGTGCCAGCAGTTACAGGACTAGCGGGGGGTCTGGCGAGCAGTACTTC.

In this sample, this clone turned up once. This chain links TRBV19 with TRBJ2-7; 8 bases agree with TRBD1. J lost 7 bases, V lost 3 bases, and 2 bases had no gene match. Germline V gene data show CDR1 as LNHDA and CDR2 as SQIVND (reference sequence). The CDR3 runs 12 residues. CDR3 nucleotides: TGTGCCAGTAGTATCGGGGACAGGGAGCAGTACTTC. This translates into CASSIGDREQYF.

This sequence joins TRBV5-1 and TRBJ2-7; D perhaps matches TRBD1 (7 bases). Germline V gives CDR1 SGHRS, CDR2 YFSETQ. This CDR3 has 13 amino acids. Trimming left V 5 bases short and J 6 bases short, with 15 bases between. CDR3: CASSNQGGGEQYF. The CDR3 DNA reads TGCGCCAGCAGTAATCAGGGGGGTGGCGAGCAGTACTTC.

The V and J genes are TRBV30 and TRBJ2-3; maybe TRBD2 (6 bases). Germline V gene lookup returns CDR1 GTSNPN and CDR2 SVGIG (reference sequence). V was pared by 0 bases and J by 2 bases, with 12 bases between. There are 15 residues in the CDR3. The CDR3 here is CAWSVWDSLTDTQYF. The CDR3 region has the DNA TGTGCCTGGAGTGTATGGGACTCCCTCACAGATACGCAGTATTTT. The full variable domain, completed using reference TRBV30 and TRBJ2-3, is SQTIHQWPATLVQPVGSPLSLECTVEGTSNPNLYWYRQAAGRGLQLLFYSVGIGQISSEVPQNLSASRPQDRQFILSSKKLLLSDSGFYLCAWSVWDSLTDTQYFGPGTRLTVL.

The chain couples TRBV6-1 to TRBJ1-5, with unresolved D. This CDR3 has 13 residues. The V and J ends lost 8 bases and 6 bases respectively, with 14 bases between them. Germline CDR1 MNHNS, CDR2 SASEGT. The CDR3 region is CASAKEEGQPQHF. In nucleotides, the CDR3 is TGTGCCAGCGCCAAAGAGGAGGGTCAGCCCCAGCATTTT.

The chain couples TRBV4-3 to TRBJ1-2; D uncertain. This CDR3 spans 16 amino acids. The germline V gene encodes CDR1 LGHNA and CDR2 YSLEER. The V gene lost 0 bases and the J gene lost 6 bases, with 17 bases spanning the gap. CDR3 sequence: CASSQDRALSLHGYTF. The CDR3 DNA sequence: TGCGCCAGCAGCCAAGATCGGGCACTCTCGCTCCATGGCTACACCTTC.

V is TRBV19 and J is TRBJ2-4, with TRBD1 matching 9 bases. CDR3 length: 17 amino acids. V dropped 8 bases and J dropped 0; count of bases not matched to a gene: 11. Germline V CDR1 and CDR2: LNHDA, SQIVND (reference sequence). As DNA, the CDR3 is TGTGCCAGTTCGGACAGGGGATTACGCTTAGCCAAAAACATTCAGTACTTC. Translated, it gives CASSDRGLRLAKNIQYF. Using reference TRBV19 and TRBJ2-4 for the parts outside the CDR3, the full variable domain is DGGITQSPKYLFRKEGQNVTLSCEQNLNHDAMYWYRQDPGQGLRLIYYSQIVNDFQKGDIAEGYSVSREKKESFPLTVTSAQKNPTAFYLCASSDRGLRLAKNIQYFGAGTRLSVL.

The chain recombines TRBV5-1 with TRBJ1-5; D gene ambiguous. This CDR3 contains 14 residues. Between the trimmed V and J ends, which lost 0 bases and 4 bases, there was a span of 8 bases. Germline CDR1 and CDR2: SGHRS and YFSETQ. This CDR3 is CASSLDSGNQPQHF. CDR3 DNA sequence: TGCGCCAGCAGCTTGGATTCGGGGAATCAGCCCCAGCATTTT.

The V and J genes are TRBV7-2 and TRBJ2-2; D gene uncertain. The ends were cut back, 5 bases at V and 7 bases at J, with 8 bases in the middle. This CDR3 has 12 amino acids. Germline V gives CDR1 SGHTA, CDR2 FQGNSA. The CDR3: CASSPDDGELFF. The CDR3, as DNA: TGTGCCAGCAGCCCCGACGACGGGGAGCTGTTTTTT.